Listed below are T cell receptor beta chains from one sample, sequenced in a study of cytomegalovirus exposure and HLA in healthy donors. Generated by immunoSEQ multiplex PCR, the TCRdb table keeps only in-frame clones and is missing some. The sample yields about 120,000 clones, 67% seen once. Material: PBMCs. The receptors were gathered from a young man in good health and CMV-seropositive. Each CDR3 is given with its conserved first and last residue. The order of the fields is D gene, J gene, V gene, clone size, CDR3 protein, CDR3 DNA. A D gene is named only where the DNA matches it firmly. Expanded clones are given a class, and other clones once, few, many or no size at all.

NA,TRBJ1-1,TRBV4-1,NA,CASSQEVQGLRTEAFF,TGCGCCAGCAGCCAAGAAGTACAGGGCTTAAGGACTGAAGCTTTCTTT
TRBD2,TRBJ2-3,TRBV11-2,once,CASSFSGGTDTQYF,TGTGCCAGCAGTTTCAGCGGGGGGACAGATACGCAGTATTTT
TRBD1,TRBJ1-6,TRBV2,NA,CASMLFTGGGSPLHF,TGTGCCAGCATGCTCTTCACAGGGGGCGGGTCACCCCTCCACTTT
TRBD2,TRBJ2-7,TRBV6-5,NA,CASSYSTAGGYEQYF,TGTGCCAGCAGTTACTCCACAGCGGGGGGCTACGAGCAGTACTTC
NA,TRBJ2-1,TRBV6-6,NA,CASSYPEGIEQFF,TGTGCCAGCAGTTACCCCGAGGGCATTGAGCAGTTCTTC
TRBD2,TRBJ2-5,TRBV5-1,once,CASSFAGGGETQYF,TGCGCCAGCAGCTTTGCGGGAGGCGGGGAGACCCAGTACTTC
NA,TRBJ2-1,TRBV5-1,NA,CASSLASEQFF,TGCGCCAGCAGCCTAGCGAGTGAGCAGTTCTTC
NA,TRBJ1-3,TRBV7-9,NA,CASSLGGFGNTIYF,TGTGCCAGCAGCTTAGGAGGGTTTGGAAACACCATATATTTT
NA,TRBJ1-3,TRBV5-1,few,CASSLDPRGAGNTIYF,TGCGCCAGCAGCTTGGATCCCAGGGGAGCTGGAAACACCATATATTTT
TRBD1,TRBJ1-1,TRBV5-1,NA,CASSLQGASTEAFF,TGCGCCAGCAGCTTGCAGGGGGCAAGCACTGAAGCTTTCTTT
TRBD1,TRBJ1-2,TRBV19,few,CASSGQAPNLYGYTF,TGTGCCAGTTCTGGACAGGCCCCCAACCTCTATGGCTACACCTTC
NA,TRBJ1-1,TRBV4-1,few,CASSHLQLNTEAFF,TGCGCCAGCAGCCACTTACAGCTGAACACTGAAGCTTTCTTT
TRBD2,TRBJ2-7,TRBV4-1,NA,CASSNLGGFYEQYF,TGCGCCAGCAGCAACCTGGGGGGGTTCTACGAGCAGTACTTC
NA,TRBJ1-5,TRBV5-1,NA,CASRQGIGNQPQHF,TGCGCCAGCAGACAGGGTATTGGCAATCAGCCCCAGCATTTT